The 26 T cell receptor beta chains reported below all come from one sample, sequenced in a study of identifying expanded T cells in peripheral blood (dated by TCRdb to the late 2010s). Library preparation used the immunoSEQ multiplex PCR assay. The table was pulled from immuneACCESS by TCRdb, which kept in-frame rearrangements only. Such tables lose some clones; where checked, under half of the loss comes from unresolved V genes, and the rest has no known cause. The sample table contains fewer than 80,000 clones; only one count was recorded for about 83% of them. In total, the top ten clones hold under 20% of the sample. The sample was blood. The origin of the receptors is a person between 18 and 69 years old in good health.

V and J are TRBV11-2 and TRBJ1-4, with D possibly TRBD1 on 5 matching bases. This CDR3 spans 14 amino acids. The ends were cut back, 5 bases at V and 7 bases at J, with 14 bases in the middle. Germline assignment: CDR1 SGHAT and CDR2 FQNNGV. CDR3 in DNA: TGTGCCAGCAGCAGCGGGGGGGAACGTGAAAAACTGTTTTTT. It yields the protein CASSSGGEREKLFF.

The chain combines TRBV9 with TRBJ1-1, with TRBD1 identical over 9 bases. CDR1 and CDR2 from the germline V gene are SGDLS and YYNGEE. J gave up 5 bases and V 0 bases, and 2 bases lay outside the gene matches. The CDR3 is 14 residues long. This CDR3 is CASSVGDRVTEAFF. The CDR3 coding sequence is TGTGCCAGCAGCGTAGGGGACAGGGTGACTGAAGCTTTCTTT.

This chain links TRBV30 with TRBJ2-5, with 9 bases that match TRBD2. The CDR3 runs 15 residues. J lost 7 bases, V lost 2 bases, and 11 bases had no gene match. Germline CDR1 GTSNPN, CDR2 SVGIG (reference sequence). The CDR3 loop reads CAWSPVAGVRVTQYF. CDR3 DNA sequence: TGTGCCTGGAGTCCCGTAGCGGGGGTACGGGTGACCCAGTACTTC. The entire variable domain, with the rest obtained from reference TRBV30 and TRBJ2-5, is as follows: SQTIHQWPATLVQPVGSPLSLECTVEGTSNPNLYWYRQAAGRGLQLLFYSVGIGQISSEVPQNLSASRPQDRQFILSSKKLLLSDSGFYLCAWSPVAGVRVTQYFGPGTRLLVL.

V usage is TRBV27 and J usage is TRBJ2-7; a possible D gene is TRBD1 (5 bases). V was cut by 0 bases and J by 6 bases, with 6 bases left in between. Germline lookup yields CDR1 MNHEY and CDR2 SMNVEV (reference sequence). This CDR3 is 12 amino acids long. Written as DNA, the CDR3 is TGTGCCAGCAGTTTATCGGGGCGCGAGCAGTACTTC. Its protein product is CASSLSGREQYF.

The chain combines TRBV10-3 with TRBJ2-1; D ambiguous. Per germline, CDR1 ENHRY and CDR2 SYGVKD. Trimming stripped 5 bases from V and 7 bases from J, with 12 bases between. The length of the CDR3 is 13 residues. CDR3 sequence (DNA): TGTGCCATCAGTACCGTAATGAGTAATGAGCAGTTCTTC. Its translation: CAISTVMSNEQFF.

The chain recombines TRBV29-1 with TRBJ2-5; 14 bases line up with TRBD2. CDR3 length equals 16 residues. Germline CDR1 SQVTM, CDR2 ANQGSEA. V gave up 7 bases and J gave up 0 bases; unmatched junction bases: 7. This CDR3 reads CSAGTSGGWYQETQYF. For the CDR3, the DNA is TGCAGCGCCGGGACTAGCGGGGGATGGTACCAAGAGACCCAGTACTTC.

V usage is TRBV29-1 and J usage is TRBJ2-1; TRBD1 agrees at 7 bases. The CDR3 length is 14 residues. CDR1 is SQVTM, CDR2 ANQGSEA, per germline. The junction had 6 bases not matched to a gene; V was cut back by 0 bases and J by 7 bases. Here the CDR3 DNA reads TGCAGCGTTGAAGAGAAGGGGGCGTATAATGAGCAGTTCTTC. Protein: CSVEEKGAYNEQFF.

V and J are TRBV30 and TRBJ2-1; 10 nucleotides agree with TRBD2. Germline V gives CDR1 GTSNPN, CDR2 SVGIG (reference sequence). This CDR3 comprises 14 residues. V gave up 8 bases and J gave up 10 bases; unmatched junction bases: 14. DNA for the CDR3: TGTGCCGTTTTTAGCGGGAGGACTTCAGGCGAGCAGTTCTTC. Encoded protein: CAVFSGRTSGEQFF.

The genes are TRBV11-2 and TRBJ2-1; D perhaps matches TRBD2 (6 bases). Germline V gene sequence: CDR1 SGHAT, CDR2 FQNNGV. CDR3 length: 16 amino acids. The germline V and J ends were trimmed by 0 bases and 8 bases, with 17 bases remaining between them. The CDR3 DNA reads TGTGCCAGCAGCTTAGATTGGATCGGGAGTACCGATGAGCAGTTCTTC. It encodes CASSLDWIGSTDEQFF.

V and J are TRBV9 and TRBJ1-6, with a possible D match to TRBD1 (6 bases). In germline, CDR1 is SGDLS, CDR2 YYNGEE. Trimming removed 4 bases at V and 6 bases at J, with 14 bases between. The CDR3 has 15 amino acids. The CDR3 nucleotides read TGTGCCAGCAGCTTTCTCGGGACACCTAATTCACCCCTCCACTTT. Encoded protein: CASSFLGTPNSPLHF.

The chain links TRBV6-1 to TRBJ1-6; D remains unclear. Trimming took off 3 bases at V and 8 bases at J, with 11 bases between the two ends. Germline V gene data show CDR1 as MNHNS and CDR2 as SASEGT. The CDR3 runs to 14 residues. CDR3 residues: CASSEHDQDSPLHF. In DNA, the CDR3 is TGTGCCAGCAGTGAGCACGACCAGGATTCACCCCTCCACTTT.

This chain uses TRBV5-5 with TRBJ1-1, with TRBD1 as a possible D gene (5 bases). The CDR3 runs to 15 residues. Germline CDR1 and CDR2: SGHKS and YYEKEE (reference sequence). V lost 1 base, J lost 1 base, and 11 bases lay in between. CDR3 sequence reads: CASSLYLGTNTEAFF. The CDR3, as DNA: TGTGCCAGCAGCTTGTATCTGGGGACGAACACTGAAGCTTTCTTT. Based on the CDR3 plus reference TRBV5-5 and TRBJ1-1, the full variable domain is DAGVTQSPTHLIKTRGQQVTLRCSPISGHKSVSWYQQVLGQGPQFIFQYYEKEERGRGNFPDRFSARQFPNYSSELNVNALLLGDSALYLCASSLYLGTNTEAFFGQGTRLTVV.

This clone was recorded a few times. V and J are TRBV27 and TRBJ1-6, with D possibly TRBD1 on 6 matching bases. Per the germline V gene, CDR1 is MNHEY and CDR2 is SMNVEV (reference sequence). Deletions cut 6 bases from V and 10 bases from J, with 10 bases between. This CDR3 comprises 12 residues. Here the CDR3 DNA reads TGTGCCAGCAGGACAGGCGGGTCACCCCTCCACTTT. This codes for CASRTGGSPLHF.

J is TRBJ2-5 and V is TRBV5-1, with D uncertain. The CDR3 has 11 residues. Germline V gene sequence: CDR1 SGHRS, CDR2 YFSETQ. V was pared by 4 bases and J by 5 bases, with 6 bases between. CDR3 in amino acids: CASSQRETQYF. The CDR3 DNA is TGCGCCAGCAGCCAAAGGGAGACCCAGTACTTC.

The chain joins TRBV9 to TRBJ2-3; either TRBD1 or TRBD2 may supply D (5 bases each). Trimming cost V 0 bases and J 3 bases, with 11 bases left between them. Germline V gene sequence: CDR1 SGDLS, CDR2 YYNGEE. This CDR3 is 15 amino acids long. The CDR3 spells CASSVAVGVTDTQYF. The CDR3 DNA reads TGTGCCAGCAGCGTAGCGGTGGGGGTGACAGATACGCAGTATTTT.

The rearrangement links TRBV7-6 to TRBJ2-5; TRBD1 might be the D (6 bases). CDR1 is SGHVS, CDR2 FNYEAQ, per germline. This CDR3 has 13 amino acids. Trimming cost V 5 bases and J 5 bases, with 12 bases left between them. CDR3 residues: CASSLRGSETQYF. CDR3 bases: TGTGCCAGCAGCCTCAGGGGCTCGGAGACCCAGTACTTC.

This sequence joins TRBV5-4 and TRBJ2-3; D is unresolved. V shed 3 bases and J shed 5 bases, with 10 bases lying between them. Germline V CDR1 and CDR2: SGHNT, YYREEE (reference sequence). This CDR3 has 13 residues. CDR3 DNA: TGTGCCAGCAGCTCCTGGCGGCAAGATACGCAGTATTTT. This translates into CASSSWRQDTQYF.

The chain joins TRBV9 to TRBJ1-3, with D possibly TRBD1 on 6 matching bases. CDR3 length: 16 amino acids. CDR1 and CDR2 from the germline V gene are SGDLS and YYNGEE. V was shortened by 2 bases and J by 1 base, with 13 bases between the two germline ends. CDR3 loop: CASSVHKGESGNTIYF. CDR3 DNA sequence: TGTGCCAGCAGCGTTCATAAGGGGGAATCTGGAAACACCATATATTTT.

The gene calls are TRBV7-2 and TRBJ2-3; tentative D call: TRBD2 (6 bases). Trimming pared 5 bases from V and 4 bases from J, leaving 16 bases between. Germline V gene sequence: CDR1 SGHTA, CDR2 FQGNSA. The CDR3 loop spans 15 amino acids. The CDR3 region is CASSARWGRPDTQYF. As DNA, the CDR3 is TGTGCCAGCAGCGCCCGGTGGGGGAGGCCAGATACGCAGTATTTT.

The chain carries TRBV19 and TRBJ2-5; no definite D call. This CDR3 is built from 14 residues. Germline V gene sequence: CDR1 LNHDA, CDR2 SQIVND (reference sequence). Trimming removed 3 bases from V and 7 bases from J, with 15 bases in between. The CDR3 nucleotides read TGTGCCAGTAGTATCCGGGCCCTAGAAGTGACCCAGTACTTC. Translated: CASSIRALEVTQYF.

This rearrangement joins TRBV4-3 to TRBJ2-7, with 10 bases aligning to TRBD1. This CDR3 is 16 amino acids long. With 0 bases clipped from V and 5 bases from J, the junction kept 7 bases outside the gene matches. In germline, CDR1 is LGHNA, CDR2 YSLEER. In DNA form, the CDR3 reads TGCGCCAGCAGCCAAGAAGGGGGACAGGGGTTACACGAGCAGTACTTC. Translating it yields CASSQEGGQGLHEQYF.

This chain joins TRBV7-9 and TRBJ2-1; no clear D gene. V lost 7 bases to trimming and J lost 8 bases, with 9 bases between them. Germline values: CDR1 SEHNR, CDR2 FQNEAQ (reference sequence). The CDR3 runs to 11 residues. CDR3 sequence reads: CASTIADEQFF. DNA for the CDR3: TGTGCCAGCACGATAGCCGATGAGCAGTTCTTC. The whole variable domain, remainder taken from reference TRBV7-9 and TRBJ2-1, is DTGVSQNPRHKITKRGQNVTFRCDPISEHNRLYWYRQTLGQGPEFLTYFQNEAQLEKSRLLSDRFSAERPKGSFSTLEIQRTEQGDSAMYLCASTIADEQFFGPGTRLTVL.

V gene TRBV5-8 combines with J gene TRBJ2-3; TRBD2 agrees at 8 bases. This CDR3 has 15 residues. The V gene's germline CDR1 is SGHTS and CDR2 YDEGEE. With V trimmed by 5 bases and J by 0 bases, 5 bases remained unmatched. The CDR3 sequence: CASRLRGGSTDTQYF. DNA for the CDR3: TGTGCCAGCAGGCTACGGGGGGGGAGCACAGATACGCAGTATTTT.

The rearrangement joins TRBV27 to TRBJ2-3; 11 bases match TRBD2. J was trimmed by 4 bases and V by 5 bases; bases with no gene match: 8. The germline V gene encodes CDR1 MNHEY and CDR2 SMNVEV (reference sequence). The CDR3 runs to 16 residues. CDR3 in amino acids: CASSPHTSGSADTQYF. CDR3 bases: TGTGCCAGCAGTCCACATACTAGCGGGAGTGCAGATACGCAGTATTTT.

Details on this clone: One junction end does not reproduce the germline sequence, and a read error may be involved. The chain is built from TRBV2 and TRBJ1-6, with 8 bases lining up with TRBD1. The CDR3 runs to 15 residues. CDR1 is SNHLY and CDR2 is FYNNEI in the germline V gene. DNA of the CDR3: TGTGCCAGCAGGAGCCAGGGGGCCTATTATTCACCCCTCCACTTT. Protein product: CASRSQGAYYSPLHF.

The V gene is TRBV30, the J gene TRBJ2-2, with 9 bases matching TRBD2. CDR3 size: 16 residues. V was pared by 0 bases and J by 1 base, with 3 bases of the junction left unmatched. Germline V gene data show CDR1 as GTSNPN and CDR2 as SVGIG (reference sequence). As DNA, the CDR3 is TGTGCCTGGAGTGTACGAGCGGGGGGGAACACCGGGGAGCTGTTTTTT. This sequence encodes CAWSVRAGGNTGELFF. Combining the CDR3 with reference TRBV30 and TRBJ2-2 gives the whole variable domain SQTIHQWPATLVQPVGSPLSLECTVEGTSNPNLYWYRQAAGRGLQLLFYSVGIGQISSEVPQNLSASRPQDRQFILSSKKLLLSDSGFYLCAWSVRAGGNTGELFFGEGSRLTVL.